This T cell receptor (beta chain) was retrieved from a study of control samples from healthy donors and cancer patients. The method was immunoSEQ multiplex PCR; TCRdb's version includes in-frame clones alone and lacks a portion of them. The profile shows roughly 130,000 clones, 75% to 95% of them singletons. Material: blood. This TCR was recovered from a man younger than 35 in good health.

DNA of the CDR3: TGTGCCAGCAGCTTAGAAGGTCTGATCAGGGAGACCCAGTACTTC. This sequence encodes CASSLEGLIRETQYF. The chain recombines TRBV7-2 with TRBJ2-5; no clear D gene. In germline, CDR1 is SGHTA, CDR2 FQGNSA. Trimming took 1 base from V and 5 from J, leaving 14 bases between them. CDR3 length: 15 residues.